This T cell receptor beta chain appears in the sequencing data of a study of T-cell reconstitution after alpha-beta-depleted transplantation in children (dated by TCRdb to 2016 to 2018). About the full investigation: The study quantitatively tracked T-cell immune reconstitution after TCRalphabeta/CD19-depleted allogeneic hematopoietic cell transplantation in children using TCR repertoire profiling.

The study at large found these results: In some patients, the high TCRbeta diversity seen at day 60 was put down to recipient T cells and intrathymic progenitors that had survived conditioning. The frequencies of hyperexpanded clones fell over the following months, and after one year, T-cell counts and TCRbeta diversity were mostly attributed to newly produced T cells. The apparently early alphabetaT-cell count recovery about two months after transplant was reportedly dependent on only several hundred rapidly expanded clones derived from non-depleted graft cells.

Based on the germline V gene, the CDR1 and CDR2 sequences are SGHTA and FQGNSA. Including cysteine and phenylalanine, the CDR3 has 15 amino acids. Of all the DNA, just the CDR3 is kept, 45 bases in frame from base 1. Relative to germline, V is 7 bases shorter and J is 7 bases shorter, with 23 bases between their ends. This clonotype was observed at least ten times. Its recognized antigen is unknown. Nothing much larger sits one base from this clone, and base qualities are not available. Libraries were made using PCR. Sequencing was performed on an Illumina HiSeq 2500. TCR libraries were prepared with molecular barcoding, using unique molecular identifiers to normalize TCRbeta repertoire quantification. TCRdb reran the public reads through fastp at Q25 and MiXCR, keeping productive beta chains. Identical CDR3 protein sequences are pooled into one entry, listed with their most common genes and DNA. The sample table shows around 500,000 distinct CDR3 sequences, and roughly 23% are seen once. Clones ranked in the top ten supply roughly an eighth of the sample.

The treatment or condition label of this sample denotes: allogeneic hematopoietic cell transplantation with graft depleted of TCRalphabeta T cells and CD19 B cells. Transplant recipients were children who received TCRalphabeta/CD19-depleted allogeneic hematopoietic cell grafts. This sequence uses TRBV7-2 and TRBJ2-7; a tentative D call is TRBD1 (7 bases match). This sequence originates from a boy younger than two who had a stem cell transplant for acute myeloid leukemia, so the T cells may come from the graft donor. The source was PBMCs, mostly from graft donor cells, collected 360 days after TCRalphabeta/CD19-depleted stem cell transplant. CDR3 loop: CASTYPGARGNEQYF. The sequence in DNA is TGTGCCAGCACCTACCCGGGGGCCAGGGGGAATGAGCAGTACTTC.